This T cell receptor beta chain was recorded in a study of OX40 agonist ivuxolimab in advanced cancers. Looking at the study overall: Enrolled patients in dose escalation had cancers that were hepatocellular carcinoma, melanoma, renal cell or head and neck cancer. Prior therapy, whether anti-PD-1, anti-PD-L1 or anti-CTLA-4, was allowed, and 40% had some. Points from the study as a whole: Averaged across samples, CD8+ T cells carried more expanded clones than CD4+ did.

Per germline, CDR1 MDHEN and CDR2 SYDVKM. The CDR3 is 14 amino acids. Losses at the gene ends were 3 bases for V and 7 bases for J; bases not matched to a gene: 7. TCRdb's table, derived via immunoSEQ multiplex PCR, lists solely in-frame clones and lacks some. The sample holds 100,000 or so clones, around 85% seen once. Worth noting for this clone: Its antigen is undetermined.

The chain joins TRBV28 to TRBJ2-7, with TRBD2 matching over 9 bases. This TCR was recovered from an adult with an advanced solid tumor such as melanoma, head and neck, liver or kidney cancer. The material was CD4+ or CD8+ T cells sorted from blood, obtained in a trial of the OX40 agonist ivuxolimab. The CDR3: CASSLVAGVGEQYF. DNA for the CDR3: TGTGCCAGCAGTTTGGTAGCGGGAGTTGGTGAGCAGTACTTC.